Sequencing of this T cell receptor (beta chain) was carried out in a study of blood T cell repertoires in COVID-19 (dated by TCRdb to 2019 to 2021). Background for the entire study: Samples from collaborators originated in the United States, Italy and Spain and spanned both the acute and convalescent phases of COVID-19. The material from the prospective study consisted of cDNA or gDNA derived from T cells, B-cell-depleted T cells, or PBMCs. Deeply sampled blood TCRbeta repertoires from subjects exposed to, actively infected with, or recovered from COVID-19 were included in the dataset. A freely available public database, intended as a resource for researchers studying the immune response to SARS-CoV-2, is where the repertoires were released. The samples were drawn from two sources: the first 160 participants of the ongoing ImmuneRACE study, and about 1,300 subjects contributed by 6 global collaborators. Nearly every sample came with metadata listing a de-identified subject ID, COVID-19 status, age in years and sex. Where available, HLA class I and class II types were obtained from metadata supplied by the sample provider rather than from assay-based typing.

TCRbeta CDR3 regions were amplified from genomic DNA using the immunoSEQ Assay, a bias-controlled multiplex PCR. The authors processed their data as follows. Within the assay, amplification of reference gene primers was used to estimate how many nucleated cells each sample contained. Sequence reads were collapsed and filtered to measure the absolute abundance of every unique TCRbeta CDR3 rearrangement. Productive Simpson clonality was computed per sample as the square root of Simpson's diversity index over productive rearrangements. TCRdb retrieved this table from immuneACCESS and kept in-frame rearrangements only. Not all clones are present; in checked studies, unresolved V genes account for under half, and no reason is known for the remainder. That table furnishes V, J and clone size, whereas the DNA furnished D and trimming. In all, the sample holds approximately 230,000 clones, and around nine tenths of those were seen once. Jointly, the top ten make up about 1.3% of the sample.

Collaborating institutions collected whole blood in K2EDTA tubes following their own protocols. For TCRbeta analysis, collaborators shipped samples in one of three forms: frozen whole blood, isolated PBMCs, or DNA extracted from either of those sample types. A note on this clone: No cognate antigen has been identified for it. No per-base quality is available; no much larger clone lies one base away.

The full study reports these points: The quantity of clinical and demographic metadata differed by source and by participant and was supplied without curation.

The sequencing input was peripheral blood. The receptor was derived from a man older than 75 with acute or convalescent COVID-19.

The CDR3 here reads CSVEDGQAGGRGEQYF. The nucleotide sequence reads TGCAGCGTTGAAGATGGGCAAGCGGGAGGACGTGGCGAGCAGTACTTC. The V gene is TRBV29-1 and the J gene is TRBJ2-7, and 9 junction bases match TRBD2. Trimming removed 0 bases from V and 6 bases from J; the gene matches leave 12 bases unexplained. The germline V gene supplies CDR1 SQVTM and CDR2 ANQGSEA. From the cysteine up to the phenylalanine, the CDR3 has a length of 16 residues. The CDR3 DNA has 48 bases and is translated from base 1.